This TCR beta chain was identified during a study of T cell responses to AZD1222 COVID-19 vaccine. General study points: CD4 TCRs associated with vaccination spanned spike, dominating at 160-218 and 743-854.

Germline V gives CDR1 SGHTA, CDR2 FQGNSA. The CDR3 length is 17 residues. The ends were cut back, 1 base at V and 2 bases at J, with 15 bases in the middle. A word on this clone: The antigen is unknown.

Sequenced by immunoSEQ multiplex PCR; TCRdb stores in-frame clones only, minus some. The table shows about 70,000 clones, with roughly 86% occurring only once. The clonotype comes from an adult in good health. The V and J genes are TRBV7-2 and TRBJ2-1, with TRBD1 as a possible D gene (5 bases). The sequenced sample was peripheral blood, obtained on day 0 of MenACWY control vaccination. DNA of the CDR3: TGTGCCAGCAGCTTAGTAAACCAGGGTGTCCCCTACAATGAGCAGTTCTTC. Amino acids: CASSLVNQGVPYNEQFF.